This T cell receptor beta chain was observed in a study of stem cell transplantation in POMP-related autoinflammatory disease. Study at large: Pre-transplant patients had naive-skewed CD4+ T cells and few CD8+ T cells.

Findings and limits, study-wide: Unique TRB V-J gene pairings were limited in number in patients with PRAID. PRAID patients trended toward lower TRB diversity and higher clonality in all analyzed T-cell subsets.

PRAID combined immunodeficiency and autoinflammation. Some clones are missing from TCRdb's copy, which holds only in-frame ones; the method was immunoSEQ multiplex PCR. The table lists some 69,000 clones, about nine tenths of them singletons. The CDR3 totals 15 residues. Germline lookup yields CDR1 SEHNR and CDR2 FQNEAQ (reference sequence). V lost 0 bases and J lost 4, with 9 bases in between. Details on this clone: The antigen is not known.

The rearrangement joins TRBV7-9 to TRBJ1-4; no definite D call. The source material was CD4+ T cells from PBMCs, sampled after stem cell transplantation. The source is a human patient with POMP-related autoinflammation and immune dysregulation (PRAID). Some of the T cells may derive from the graft donor. Written as DNA, the CDR3 is TGTGCCAGCAGCTTAGCGCTTCAGGTTAATGAAAAACTGTTTTTT. Translation: CASSLALQVNEKLFF.